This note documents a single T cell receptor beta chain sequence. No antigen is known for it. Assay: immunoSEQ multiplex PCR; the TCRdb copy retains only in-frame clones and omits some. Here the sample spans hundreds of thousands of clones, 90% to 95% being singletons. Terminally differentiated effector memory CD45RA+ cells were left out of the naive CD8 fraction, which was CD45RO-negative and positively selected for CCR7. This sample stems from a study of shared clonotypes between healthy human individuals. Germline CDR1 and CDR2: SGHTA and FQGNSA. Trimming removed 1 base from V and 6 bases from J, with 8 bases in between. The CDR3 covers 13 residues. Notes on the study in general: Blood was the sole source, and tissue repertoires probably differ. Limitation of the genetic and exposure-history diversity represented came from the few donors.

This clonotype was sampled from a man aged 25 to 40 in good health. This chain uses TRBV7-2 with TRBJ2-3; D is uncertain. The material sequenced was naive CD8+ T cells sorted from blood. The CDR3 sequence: CASSLDPPDTQYF. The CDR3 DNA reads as TGTGCCAGCAGCTTAGATCCCCCGGATACGCAGTATTTT.